This TCR beta chain was identified during a study of glioma-infiltrating T cells after dendritic cell vaccination. The primer mix had 60 V beta and 13 J beta primers. Only in-frame clones appear in the TCRdb table, and some are missing; sequencing was by immunoSEQ multiplex PCR. Altogether under 100,000 clones are present, more than 70% being singletons, with the ten largest covering about 3.2%. This clone is a singleton in its sample. With 7 bases removed from V and 9 bases from J, the gap between germline ends came to 6 bases. Germline V CDR1 and CDR2: LNHDA, SQIVND (reference sequence). The CDR3 contains 9 residues.

The TCR was taken from a human donor with glioblastoma. The rearrangement uses TRBV19 and TRBJ2-5; D is unclear. The sample here was blood, taken before dendritic cell vaccination. CDR3 sequence: CASNRAQYF. The CDR3 DNA sequence: TGTGCCAGTAACCGGGCCCAGTACTTC. Filled out from reference TRBV19 and TRBJ2-5, the complete variable domain reads DGGITQSPKYLFRKEGQNVTLSCEQNLNHDAMYWYRQDPGQGLRLIYYSQIVNDFQKGDIAEGYSVSREKKESFPLTVTSAQKNPTAFYLCASNRAQYFGPGTRLLVL.